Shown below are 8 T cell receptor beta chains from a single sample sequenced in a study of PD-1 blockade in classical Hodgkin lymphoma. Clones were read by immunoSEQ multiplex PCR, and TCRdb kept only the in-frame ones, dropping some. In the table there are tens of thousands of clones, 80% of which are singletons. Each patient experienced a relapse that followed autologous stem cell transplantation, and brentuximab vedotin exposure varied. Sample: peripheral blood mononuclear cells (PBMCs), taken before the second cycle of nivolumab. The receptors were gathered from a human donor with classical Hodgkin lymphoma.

The CDR3 nucleotides are TGTGCCAGCAGTTCACTAGCGGGAGGGCAAGAGACCCAGTACTTC. It is translated as CASSSLAGGQETQYF. The chain joins TRBV28 to TRBJ2-5; the match to TRBD2 covers 13 bases. The CDR3 is made up of 15 amino acids. The V gene's germline CDR1 is MDHEN and CDR2 SYDVKM. Trimming cost V 4 bases and J 2 bases; bases outside gene matches: 1.

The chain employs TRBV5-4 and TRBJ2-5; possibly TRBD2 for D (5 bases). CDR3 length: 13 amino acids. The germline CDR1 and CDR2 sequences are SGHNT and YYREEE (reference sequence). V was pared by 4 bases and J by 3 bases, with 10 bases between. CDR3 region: CASSRGREETQYF. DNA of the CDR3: TGTGCCAGCAGCCGTGGGAGAGAAGAGACCCAGTACTTC.

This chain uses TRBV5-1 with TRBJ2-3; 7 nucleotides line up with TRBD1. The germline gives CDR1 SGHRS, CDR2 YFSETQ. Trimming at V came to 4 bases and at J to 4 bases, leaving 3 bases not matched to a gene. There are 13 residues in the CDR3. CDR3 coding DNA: TGCGCCAGCAGCATACAGGGGTCAGATACGCAGTATTTT. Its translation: CASSIQGSDTQYF. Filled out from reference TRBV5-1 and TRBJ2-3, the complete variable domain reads KAGVTQTPRYLIKTRGQQVTLSCSPISGHRSVSWYQQTPGQGLQFLFEYFSETQRNKGNFPGRFSGRQFSNSRSEMNVSTLELGDSALYLCASSIQGSDTQYFGPGTRLTVL.

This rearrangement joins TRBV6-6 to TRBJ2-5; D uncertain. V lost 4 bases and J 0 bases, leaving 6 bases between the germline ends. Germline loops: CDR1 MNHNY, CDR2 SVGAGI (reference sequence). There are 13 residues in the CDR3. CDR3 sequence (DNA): TGTGCCAGCAGTTCCCGGGACCAAGAGACCCAGTACTTC. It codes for CASSSRDQETQYF.

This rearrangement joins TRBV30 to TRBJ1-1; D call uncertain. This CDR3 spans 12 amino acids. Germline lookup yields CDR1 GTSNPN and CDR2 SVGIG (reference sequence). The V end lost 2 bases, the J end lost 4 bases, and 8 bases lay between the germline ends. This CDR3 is CAWSSWGTEAFF. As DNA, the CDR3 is TGTGCCTGGAGTTCCTGGGGCACTGAAGCTTTCTTT.

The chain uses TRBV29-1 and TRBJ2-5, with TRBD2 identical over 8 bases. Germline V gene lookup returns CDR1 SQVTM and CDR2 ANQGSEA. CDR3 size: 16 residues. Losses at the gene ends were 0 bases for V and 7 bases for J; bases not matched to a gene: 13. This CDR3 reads CSVEEEVAGILGTQYF. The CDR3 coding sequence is TGCAGCGTTGAAGAAGAGGTAGCGGGAATTCTCGGGACCCAGTACTTC.

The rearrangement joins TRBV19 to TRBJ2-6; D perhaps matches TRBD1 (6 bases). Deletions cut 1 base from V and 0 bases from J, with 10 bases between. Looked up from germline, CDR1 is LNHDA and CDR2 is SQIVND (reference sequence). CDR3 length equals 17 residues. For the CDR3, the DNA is TGTGCCAGTAGTATAGCCGACAGGAACTCTGGGGCCAACGTCCTGACTTTC. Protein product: CASSIADRNSGANVLTF. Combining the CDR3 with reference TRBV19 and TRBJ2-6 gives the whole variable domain DGGITQSPKYLFRKEGQNVTLSCEQNLNHDAMYWYRQDPGQGLRLIYYSQIVNDFQKGDIAEGYSVSREKKESFPLTVTSAQKNPTAFYLCASSIADRNSGANVLTFGAGSRLTVL.

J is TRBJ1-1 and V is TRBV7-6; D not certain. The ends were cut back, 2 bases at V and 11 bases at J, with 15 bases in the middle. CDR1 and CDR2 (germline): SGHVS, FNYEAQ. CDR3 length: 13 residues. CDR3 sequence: CASSLHSGSWAFF. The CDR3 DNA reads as TGTGCCAGCAGCTTACACTCAGGTAGTTGGGCTTTCTTT.